The source of this TCR beta chain is a study of blood T cell repertoires in COVID-19. Study-level information: In each case, the material was cDNA or gDNA derived from T cells, B-cell-depleted T cells, or PBMCs.

Authors' processing steps: From reference gene primer amplification, estimates of nucleated cell counts were derived. The data were produced by immunoSEQ multiplex PCR, yet TCRdb's version contains in-frame clones alone and is incomplete. That table furnishes V, J and clone size, whereas the DNA furnished D and trimming. The repertoire holds 200,000 to 250,000 clones, with 65% to 80% as singletons. This clone has just a few counts. Deletions cut 2 bases from V and 5 bases from J, with 11 bases between. CDR3 size: 13 residues. Germline-derived CDR1 and CDR2 are SGHRS and YFSETQ. This clonotype originated in a woman aged 40 to 50 with active or convalescent COVID-19. The chain recombines TRBV5-1 with TRBJ2-7; perhaps TRBD1 as D (5 bases). The sequenced material came from peripheral blood. CDR3 region: CASSLTPGNEQYF. The CDR3 DNA reads as TGCGCCAGCAGCTTAACTCCAGGGAACGAGCAGTACTTC.